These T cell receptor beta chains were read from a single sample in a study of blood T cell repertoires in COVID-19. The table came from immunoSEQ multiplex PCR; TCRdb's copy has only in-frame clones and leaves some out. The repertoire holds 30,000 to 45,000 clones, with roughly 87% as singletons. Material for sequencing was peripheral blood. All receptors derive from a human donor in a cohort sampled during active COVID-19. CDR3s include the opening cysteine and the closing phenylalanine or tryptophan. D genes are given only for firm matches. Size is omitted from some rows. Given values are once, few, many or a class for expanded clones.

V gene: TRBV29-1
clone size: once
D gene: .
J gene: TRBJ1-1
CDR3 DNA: TGCAGCGTTGTAAGTAGGAACACTGAAGCTTTCTTT
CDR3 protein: CSVVSRNTEAFF

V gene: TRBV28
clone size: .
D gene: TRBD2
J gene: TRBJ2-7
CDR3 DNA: TGTGCCAGCAGAGTAGCGGGAGGATCCTACGAGCAGTACTTC
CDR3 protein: CASRVAGGSYEQYF

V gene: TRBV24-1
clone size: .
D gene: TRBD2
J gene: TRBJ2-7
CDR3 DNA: TGTGCCACCAGTGAGCCTAGCGGAGGGCAGTACTTC
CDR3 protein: CATSEPSGGQYF

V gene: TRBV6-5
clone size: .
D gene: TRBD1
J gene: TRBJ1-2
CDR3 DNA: TGTGCCAGCAGGGATCGGGACAGACTTAACTATGGCTACACCTTC
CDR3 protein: CASRDRDRLNYGYTF

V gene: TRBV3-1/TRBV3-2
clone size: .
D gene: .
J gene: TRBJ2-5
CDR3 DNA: TGTGCCAGCAGCCAACACCGGGACTCGGCCCAGTACTTC
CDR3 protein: CASSQHRDSAQYF

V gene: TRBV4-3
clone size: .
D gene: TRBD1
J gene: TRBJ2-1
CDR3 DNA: TGCGCCAGCAGCCAAGGAGGAGAGGGGGCGGGCAATGAGCAGTTCTTC
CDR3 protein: CASSQGGEGAGNEQFF

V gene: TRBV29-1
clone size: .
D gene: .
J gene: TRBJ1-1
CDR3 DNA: TGCAGCGTTGGGTGGAGAGGGCGTGGGACTGAAGCTTTCTTT
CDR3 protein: CSVGWRGRGTEAFF

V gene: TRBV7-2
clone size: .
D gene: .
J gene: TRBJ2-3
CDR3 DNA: TGTGCCAGCAGCTTAAGGAACTTTGGGCATACGCAGTATTTT
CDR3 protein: CASSLRNFGHTQYF

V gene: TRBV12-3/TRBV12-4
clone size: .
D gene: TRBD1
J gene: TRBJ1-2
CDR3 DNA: TGTGCCAGCACCCCCGACAGGGACTATGGCTACACCTTC
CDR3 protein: CASTPDRDYGYTF

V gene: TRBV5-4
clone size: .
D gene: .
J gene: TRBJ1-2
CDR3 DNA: TGTGCCAGCAGCTTGAAGACAGGCTACTATGGCTACACCTTC
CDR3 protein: CASSLKTGYYGYTF

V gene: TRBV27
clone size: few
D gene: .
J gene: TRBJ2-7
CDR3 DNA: TGTGCCAGCAGTTGGGGGCCCCACCCAGAGTACTTC
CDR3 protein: CASSWGPHPEYF

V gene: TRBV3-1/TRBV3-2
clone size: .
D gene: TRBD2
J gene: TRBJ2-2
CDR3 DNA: TGTGCCAGCAGCCAAGATCAAACTAGCGGGAACACCGGGGAGCTGTTTTTT
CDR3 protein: CASSQDQTSGNTGELFF

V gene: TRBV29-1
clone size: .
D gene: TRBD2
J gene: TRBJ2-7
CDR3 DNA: TGCAGCGTTGAGTTTGGTGCGGGGGTTGAGCAGTACTTC
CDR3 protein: CSVEFGAGVEQYF

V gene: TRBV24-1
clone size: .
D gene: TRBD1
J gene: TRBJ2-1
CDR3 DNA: TGTGCCACCAACGGCGACAGGGGGTTCCCCTACAATGAGCAGTTCTTC
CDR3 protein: CATNGDRGFPYNEQFF

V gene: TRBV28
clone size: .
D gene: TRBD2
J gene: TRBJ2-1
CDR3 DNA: TGTGCCAGCAGTTCCGTGCGGGGGAGTCTTCACAATGAGCAGTTCTTC
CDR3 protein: CASSSVRGSLHNEQFF

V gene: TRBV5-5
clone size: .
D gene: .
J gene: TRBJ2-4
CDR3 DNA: TGTGCCAGCAGCTTCGAAAACATTCAGTACTTC
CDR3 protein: CASSFENIQYF

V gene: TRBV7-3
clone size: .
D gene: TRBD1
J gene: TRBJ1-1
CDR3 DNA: TGTGCCAGCAGCCCAGGGCATTCAGGGGGCACTGAAGCTTTCTTT
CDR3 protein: CASSPGHSGGTEAFF

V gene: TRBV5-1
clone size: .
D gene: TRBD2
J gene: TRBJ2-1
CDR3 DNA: TGCGCCAGCAGCTTGTTCCTAGCGGGGAACAGGGATGAGCAGTTCTTC
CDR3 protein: CASSLFLAGNRDEQFF